This is a list of T cell receptor beta chains from one sample in a study of blood T cell repertoires in COVID-19. Only in-frame clones appear in the TCRdb table, and some are missing; sequencing was by immunoSEQ multiplex PCR. This sample has some 300,000 clones, with around 90% found just once. The sequenced material came from PBMCs or T cells enriched from blood (not recorded which). All receptors derive from a woman aged 55 to 70 in a cohort exposed to, infected with or recovered from COVID-19 (not recorded which). Each CDR3 is given without its conserved first and last residue.

J gene | V gene | CDR3 protein
TRBJ1-5 | TRBV6-5 | ASSSFQNQPQH
TRBJ1-5 | TRBV6-1 | ASSETGGMQPQH
TRBJ2-1 | TRBV5-5 | ASSLVQGHHNEQF
TRBJ1-1 | TRBV5-1 | ASSLAGTNTEAF
TRBJ1-1 | TRBV5-5 | ASSQAYTEAF
TRBJ2-7 | TRBV28 | ASSGLVYEQY
TRBJ1-2 | TRBV7-9 | ASSSFTGSESYT
TRBJ2-7 | TRBV29-1 | SAGTSESSYEQY
TRBJ1-2 | TRBV2 | ASSEWGPANYGYT
TRBJ2-1 | TRBV24-1 | ATSDRKSGTTNEQF